This entry describes one T cell receptor beta chain. This entry is derived from a study of blood T cell repertoires in COVID-19. Study at large: Samples of COVID-19 (acute and convalescent) were obtained from the United States, Italy and Spain. PBMCs, B-cell-depleted T cells, or T cells provided the cDNA or gDNA that made up the material.

Trimming removed 3 bases from V and 4 bases from J, with 13 bases in between. The CDR3 is 15 residues long. Germline V lookup: CDR1 MDHEN, CDR2 SYDVKM. Libraries were prepared by immunoSEQ multiplex PCR; TCRdb keeps only in-frame clonotypes and omits some of them. The table records over 250,000 clones, more than 80% of them present only once. The TCR sequence derives from a woman in her forties or fifties with COVID-19, enrolled during active disease. The chain combines TRBV28 with TRBJ1-5; D may be TRBD1 (6 bases). The sequenced material came from peripheral blood. The chain's CDR3 is CASSLGGQPNQPQHF. The CDR3 DNA is TGTGCCAGCAGTTTGGGGGGGCAGCCTAATCAGCCCCAGCATTTT.